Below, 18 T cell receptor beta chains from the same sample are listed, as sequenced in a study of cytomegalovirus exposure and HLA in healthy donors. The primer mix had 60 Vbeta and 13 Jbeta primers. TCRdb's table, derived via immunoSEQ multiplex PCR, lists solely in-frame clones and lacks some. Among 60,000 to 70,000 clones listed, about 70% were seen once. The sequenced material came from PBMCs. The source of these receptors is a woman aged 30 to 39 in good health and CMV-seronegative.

The CDR3 sequence: CASSESLGETQYF. The CDR3 DNA follows: TGTGCCAGCAGTGAAAGTCTCGGAGAGACCCAGTACTTC. The chain is built from TRBV6-1 and TRBJ2-5, with D uncertain. The CDR3 extends over 13 amino acids. CDR1 and CDR2 from the germline V gene are MNHNS and SASEGT. Trimming stripped 2 bases from V and 4 bases from J, with 8 bases between.

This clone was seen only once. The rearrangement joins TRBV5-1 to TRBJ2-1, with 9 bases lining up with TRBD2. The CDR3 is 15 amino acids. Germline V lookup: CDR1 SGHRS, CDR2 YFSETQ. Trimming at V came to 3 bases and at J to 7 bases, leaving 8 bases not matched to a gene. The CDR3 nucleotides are TGCGCCAGCAGCTCGGGGCGGGGGGGCATAAATGAGCAGTTCTTC. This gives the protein CASSSGRGGINEQFF.

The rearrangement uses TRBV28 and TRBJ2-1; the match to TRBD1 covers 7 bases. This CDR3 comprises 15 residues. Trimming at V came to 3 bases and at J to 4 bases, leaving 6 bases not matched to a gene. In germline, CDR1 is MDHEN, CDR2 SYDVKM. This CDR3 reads CASSFNRGAYNEQFF. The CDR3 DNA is TGTGCCAGCAGTTTCAACAGGGGCGCTTACAATGAGCAGTTCTTC.

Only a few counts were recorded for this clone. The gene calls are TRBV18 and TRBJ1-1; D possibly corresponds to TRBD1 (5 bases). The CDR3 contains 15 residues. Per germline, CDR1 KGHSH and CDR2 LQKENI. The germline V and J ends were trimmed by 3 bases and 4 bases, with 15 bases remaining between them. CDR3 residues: CASSPSMAGGTEAFF. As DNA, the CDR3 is TGTGCCAGCTCACCCAGTATGGCGGGGGGCACTGAAGCTTTCTTT.

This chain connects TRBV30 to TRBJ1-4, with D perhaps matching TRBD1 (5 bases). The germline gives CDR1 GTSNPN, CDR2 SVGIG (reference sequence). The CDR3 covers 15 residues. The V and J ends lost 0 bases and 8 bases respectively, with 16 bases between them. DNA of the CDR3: TGTGCCTGGAGTGTGGGACGGGGGGTATACGAAAAACTGTTTTTT. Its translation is CAWSVGRGVYEKLFF.

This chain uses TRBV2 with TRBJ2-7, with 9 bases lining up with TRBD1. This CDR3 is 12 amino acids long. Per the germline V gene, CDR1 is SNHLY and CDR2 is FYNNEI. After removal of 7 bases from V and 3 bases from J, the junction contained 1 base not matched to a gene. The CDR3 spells CASMTGGYEQYF. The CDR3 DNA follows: TGTGCCAGCATGACAGGGGGCTACGAGCAGTACTTC.

The CDR3 bases are TGCAGTGCCTGGACAGGGTACGAGCAGTACTTC. Residues: CSAWTGYEQYF. J is TRBJ2-7 and V is TRBV20-1; 8 bases are shared with TRBD1. Germline V CDR1 and CDR2: DFQATT, SNEGSKA (reference sequence). The CDR3 spans 11 residues. The junction had 2 bases not matched to a gene; V was cut back by 6 bases and J by 4 bases.

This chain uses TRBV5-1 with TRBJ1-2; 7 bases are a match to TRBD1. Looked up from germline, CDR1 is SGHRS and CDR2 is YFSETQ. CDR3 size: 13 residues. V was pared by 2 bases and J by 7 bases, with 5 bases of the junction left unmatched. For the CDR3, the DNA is TGCGCCAGCAGCTTTACAGGGGAGAGTGGCTACACCTTC. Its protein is CASSFTGESGYTF.

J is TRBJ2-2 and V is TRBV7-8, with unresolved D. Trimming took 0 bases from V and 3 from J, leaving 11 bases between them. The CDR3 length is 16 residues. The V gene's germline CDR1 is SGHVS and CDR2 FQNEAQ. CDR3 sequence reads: CASSLAPRTDTGELFF. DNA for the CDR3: TGTGCCAGCAGCTTAGCCCCCCGCACGGACACCGGGGAGCTGTTTTTT.

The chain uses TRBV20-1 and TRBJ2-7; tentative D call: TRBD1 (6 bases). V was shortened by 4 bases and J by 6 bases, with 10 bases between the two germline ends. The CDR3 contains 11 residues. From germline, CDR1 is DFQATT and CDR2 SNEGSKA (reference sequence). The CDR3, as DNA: TGCAGTGCTACAACACAGGGCGAGCAGTACTTC. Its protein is CSATTQGEQYF.

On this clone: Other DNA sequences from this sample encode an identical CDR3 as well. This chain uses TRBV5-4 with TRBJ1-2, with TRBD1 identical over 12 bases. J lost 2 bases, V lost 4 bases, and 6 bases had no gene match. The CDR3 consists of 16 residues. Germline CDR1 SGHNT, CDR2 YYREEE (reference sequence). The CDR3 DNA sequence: TGTGCCAGCAGCCCGGGACAGGGGGCGACGAACTATGGCTACACCTTC. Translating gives CASSPGQGATNYGYTF.

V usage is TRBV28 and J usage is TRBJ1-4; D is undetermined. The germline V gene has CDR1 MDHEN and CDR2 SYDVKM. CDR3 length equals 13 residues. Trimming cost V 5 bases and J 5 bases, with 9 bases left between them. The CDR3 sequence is CASSEHQNEKLFF. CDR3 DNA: TGTGCCAGCAGTGAACACCAAAATGAAAAACTGTTTTTT.

CDR3 DNA: TGTGCCAGCAGCGTCCGGGACAGGGGATCCGGGGAGCTGTTTTTT. Its protein is CASSVRDRGSGELFF. V usage is TRBV9 and J usage is TRBJ2-2; 10 nucleotides line up with TRBD1. After removal of 2 bases from V and 6 bases from J, the junction contained 4 bases not matched to a gene. Germline values: CDR1 SGDLS, CDR2 YYNGEE. This CDR3 comprises 15 residues.

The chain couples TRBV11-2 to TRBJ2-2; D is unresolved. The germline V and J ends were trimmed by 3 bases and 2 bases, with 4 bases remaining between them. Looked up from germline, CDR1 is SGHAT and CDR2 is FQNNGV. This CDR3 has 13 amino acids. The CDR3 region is CASSLTNTGELFF. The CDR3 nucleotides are TGTGCCAGCAGCTTGACTAACACCGGGGAGCTGTTTTTT.

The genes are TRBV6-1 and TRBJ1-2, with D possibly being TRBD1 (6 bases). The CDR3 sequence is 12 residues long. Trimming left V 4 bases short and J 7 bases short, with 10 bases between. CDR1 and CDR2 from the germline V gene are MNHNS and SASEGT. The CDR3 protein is CASSGNRVGYTF. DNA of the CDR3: TGTGCCAGCAGTGGAAACAGGGTTGGCTACACCTTC.

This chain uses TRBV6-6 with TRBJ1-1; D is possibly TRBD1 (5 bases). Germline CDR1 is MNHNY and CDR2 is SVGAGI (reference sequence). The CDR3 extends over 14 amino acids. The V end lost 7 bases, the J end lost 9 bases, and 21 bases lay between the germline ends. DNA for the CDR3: TGTGCCAGCACCATAACATCGACAGCCCAGCAAGCTTTCTTT. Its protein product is CASTITSTAQQAFF.

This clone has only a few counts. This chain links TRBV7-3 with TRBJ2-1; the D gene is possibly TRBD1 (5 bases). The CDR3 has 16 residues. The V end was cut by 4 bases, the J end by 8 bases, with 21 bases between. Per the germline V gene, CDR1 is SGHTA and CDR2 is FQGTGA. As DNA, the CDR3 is TGTGCCAGCAGCTGGATTGCCCAGGACACACCGGATGAGCAGTTCTTC. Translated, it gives CASSWIAQDTPDEQFF. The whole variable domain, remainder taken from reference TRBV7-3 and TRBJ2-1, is GAGVSQTPSNKVTEKGKYVELRCDPISGHTALYWYRQSLGQGPEFLIYFQGTGAADDSGLPNDRFFAVRPEGSVSTLKIQRTERGDSAVYLCASSWIAQDTPDEQFFGPGTRLTVL.

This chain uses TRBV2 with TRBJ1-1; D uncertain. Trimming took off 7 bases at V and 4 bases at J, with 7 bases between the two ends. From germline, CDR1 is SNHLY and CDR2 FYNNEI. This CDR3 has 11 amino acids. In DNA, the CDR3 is TGTGCCAGCAAGCCGAGCACTGAAGCTTTCTTT. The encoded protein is CASKPSTEAFF.